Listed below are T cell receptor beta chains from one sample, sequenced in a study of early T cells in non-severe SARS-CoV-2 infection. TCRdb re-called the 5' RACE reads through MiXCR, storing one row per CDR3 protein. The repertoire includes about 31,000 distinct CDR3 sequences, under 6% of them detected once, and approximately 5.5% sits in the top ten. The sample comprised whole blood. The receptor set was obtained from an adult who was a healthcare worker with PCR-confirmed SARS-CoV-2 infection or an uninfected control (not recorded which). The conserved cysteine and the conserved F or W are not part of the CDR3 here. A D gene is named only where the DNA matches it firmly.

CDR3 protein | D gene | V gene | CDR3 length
ASRKFHESTDTQY | . | TRBV27 | 13
SARGGTATNQPQH | TRBD1 | TRBV20-1 | 13
ASSPWMSAETQY | . | TRBV18 | 12
ASSLEAGPTYEQY | . | TRBV11-3 | 13
ASSGGQGTKNIQY | TRBD1 | TRBV5-1 | 13
ASSRGGRYGYT | TRBD1 | TRBV12-3/TRBV12-4 | 11
ASSLGRGQIGTEAF | . | TRBV11-2 | 14
ASSLTRHSGANVLT | . | TRBV28 | 14
SVVSQEGHGYT | . | TRBV29-1 | 11
ASSVNTEAF | . | TRBV7-2 | 9
ASSLSWVSSNTEAF | . | TRBV27 | 14
ASRHPPHQPSRTGISPY | TRBD1 | TRBV12-3/TRBV12-4 | 17
ATSDLTGDSYNEQF | TRBD1 | TRBV24-1 | 14
ASSNDRYPQPQH | . | TRBV19 | 12
ASSYSGTGKNGYT | TRBD1 | TRBV6-5 | 13
ASSLDFSKYNEQF | . | TRBV11-2 | 13
ASSIASSNEKLF | . | TRBV19 | 12
ASSPGLGGEQY | . | TRBV3-2 | 11
ASSSLQGAMASPLH | TRBD1 | TRBV7-2 | 14
ASSTQGDNQPQH | . | TRBV18 | 12
ASSEALFGGRNEQF | TRBD2 | TRBV6-1 | 14
ASSTPGQGAINIQY | TRBD1 | TRBV7-2 | 14
ASSSNLVQKLF | . | TRBV11-3 | 11
SASLVRGGEETQY | TRBD2 | TRBV20-1 | 13
ASSQEDSSTDTQY | . | TRBV3-1 | 13
ASSQTKHRVEKLF | . | TRBV4-2 | 13
ASSPRGGTGELF | TRBD2 | TRBV7-9 | 12
ASSAGGWGYGYT | . | TRBV25-1 | 12
ASSYSVDITSEQY | . | TRBV6-2/TRBV6-3 | 13
ASRPPGLAGNNEQF | TRBD2 | TRBV3-1 | 14
ASNPSVWDGYYGYT | . | TRBV6-5 | 14
ASSVTANQETQY | . | TRBV5-4 | 12
ASSHLAQGSETQY | . | TRBV7-7 | 13
TSSLEDFGGPFRVNTDTQY | . | TRBV5-1 | 19
ASSFSGGAIAGGVSYNEQF | TRBD2 | TRBV5-1 | 19
ASSDLGQGYTEAF | TRBD1 | TRBV2 | 13
ASSLIGKETQY | . | TRBV27 | 11
ASSFGTGKETQY | TRBD1 | TRBV2 | 12
ASYSRGSTGELF | . | TRBV11-3 | 12
ASSLVGLAGRETQY | TRBD2 | TRBV7-2 | 14
ASSPTRGAKNIQY | . | TRBV7-6 | 13
ASSSGLNTEAF | . | TRBV7-6 | 11
ATEGGNEQF | . | TRBV24-1 | 9
SVQRLEGETQY | . | TRBV29-1 | 11
ASSPWRGLAKNIQY | . | TRBV14 | 14
ASILRTGGGAQY | . | TRBV6-1 | 12
ASSYRDEQY | . | TRBV6-5 | 9
ASSQGAGGAYEQY | TRBD2 | TRBV7-8 | 13
ATSDATGFLEPQH | TRBD1 | TRBV24-1 | 13
AIMDSSVYYEQY | . | TRBV10-3 | 12